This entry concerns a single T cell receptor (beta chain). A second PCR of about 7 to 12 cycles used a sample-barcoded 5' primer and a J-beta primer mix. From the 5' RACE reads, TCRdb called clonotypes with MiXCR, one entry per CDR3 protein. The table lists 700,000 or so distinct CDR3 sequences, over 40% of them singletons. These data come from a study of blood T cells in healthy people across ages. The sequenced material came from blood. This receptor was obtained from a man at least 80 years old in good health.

CDR3 sequence reads: CASKLDGPPRIYEQYF. The DNA for the CDR3 is TGCGCCAGCAAGTTGGACGGCCCACCCCGGATCTACGAGCAGTACTTC. The V gene is TRBV10-2, the J gene TRBJ2-7, with unresolved D. Trimming took 7 bases from V and 3 from J, leaving 22 bases between them. CDR3 length: 16 residues. CDR1 and CDR2 (germline): WSHSY, SAAADI.